This T cell receptor beta chain was profiled in a study of identical twins. General study findings and limits: Fewer insertions marked abundant cord blood beta clonotypes; young adult naive trended weakly, memory not at all. The study found that models underestimated out-of-frame TCR alpha sharing in monozygotic twins.

J lost 3 bases, V lost 5 bases, and 10 bases had no gene match. The CDR3 extends over 16 amino acids. The germline V gene encodes CDR1 MNHEY and CDR2 SMNVEV (reference sequence). In its sample, this clonotype was seen many times. What it binds is unknown. TCRdb used MiXCR to reprocess the 5' RACE reads, holding one entry per CDR3 protein. Among 420,000 or so distinct CDR3 sequences listed, 15% to 20% were seen once. Healthy Caucasian donors formed the entire cohort. The chain uses TRBV27 and TRBJ2-7; 10 positions match TRBD2. Sequencing was done on a sample of naive T cells sorted from blood. This TCR was recovered from a man between 50 and 59 years old in good health. As DNA, the CDR3 is TGTGCCAGCAGTCGGACTAGCGGAGAGGTCTTCTACGAGCAGTACTTC. It is translated as CASSRTSGEVFYEQYF.